The 13 T cell receptor beta chains reported below all come from one sample, sequenced in a study of T cell responses to AZD1222 COVID-19 vaccine. Sequencing used immunoSEQ multiplex PCR; TCRdb keeps in-frame clones, though not all of them. The data show approximately 120,000 clones, approximately 85% seen once. The starting material was peripheral blood, obtained 28 days after the second AZD1222 dose. The source of these receptors is an adult who received the AZD1222 COVID-19 vaccine.

The rearrangement joins TRBV12-3 or TRBV12-4 to TRBJ2-7, with D possibly matching TRBD2 (5 bases). The V and J ends lost 6 bases and 3 bases respectively, with 12 bases between them. The CDR3 is 13 residues long. In nucleotides, the CDR3 is TGTGCCAGCAGCCAAGGACTTAGCTACGAGCAGTACTTC. Amino acids: CASSQGLSYEQYF.

The chain uses TRBV4-1 and TRBJ1-2, with D perhaps TRBD1 (6 bases). The germline gives CDR1 MGHRA, CDR2 YSYEKL. CDR3 size: 13 residues. V shed 6 bases and J shed 2 bases, with 10 bases lying between them. The CDR3 sequence: CASRQTGNYGYTF. The CDR3 DNA reads TGCGCCAGCAGACAAACAGGGAACTATGGCTACACCTTC.

V gene TRBV28 combines with J gene TRBJ1-1; TRBD1 might be the D (6 bases). CDR1 and CDR2 (germline): MDHEN, SYDVKM. V lost 3 bases and J 5 bases, leaving 19 bases between the germline ends. The CDR3 sequence is 16 residues long. The CDR3 reads CASSLGGGRGDTEAFF. CDR3 DNA sequence: TGTGCCAGCAGTTTGGGTGGGGGGCGCGGAGATACTGAAGCTTTCTTT.

The genes are TRBV5-1 and TRBJ1-1, with TRBD1 as a possible D gene (6 bases). The CDR3 runs to 14 residues. The germline V gene has CDR1 SGHRS and CDR2 YFSETQ. The V and J ends lost 4 bases and 3 bases respectively, with 13 bases between them. CDR3 region: CASSEQGRDTEAFF. The CDR3 region has the DNA TGCGCCAGCAGCGAACAGGGTCGGGACACTGAAGCTTTCTTT.

This clone was detected once. V and J are TRBV6-1 and TRBJ1-5; 9 nucleotides agree with TRBD1. Germline-derived CDR1 and CDR2 are MNHNS and SASEGT. V shed 2 bases and J 2 bases; nucleotides not matched to a gene: 16. The CDR3 spans 20 residues. CDR3 DNA: TGTGCCAGCAGTGAATGGCGTCCGACAGGGGGGGGAAGGCGCAATCAGCCCCAGCATTTT. This sequence encodes CASSEWRPTGGGRRNQPQHF.

The rearrangement uses TRBV7-2 and TRBJ2-2; D might be TRBD1 or TRBD2, each matching 5 bases. This CDR3 has 17 amino acids. V shed 3 bases and J shed 3 bases, with 17 bases lying between them. From germline, CDR1 is SGHTA and CDR2 FQGNSA. CDR3 residues: CASSFSGWSGYTGELFF. In DNA form, the CDR3 reads TGTGCCAGCAGCTTTTCGGGATGGTCAGGGTACACCGGGGAGCTGTTTTTT.

Only one count was recorded for this clone. The rearrangement links TRBV16 to TRBJ2-7; a weak D match, TRBD2 (7 bases). CDR1 KGHSY and CDR2 FQNENV come from the germline V gene. V was shortened by 6 bases and J by 7 bases, with 13 bases between the two germline ends. This CDR3 spans 12 amino acids. CDR3 DNA sequence: TGTGCCAGCAGACAGGGAGGGGATGAGCAGTACTTC. Its protein is CASRQGGDEQYF.

The gene calls are TRBV6-5 and TRBJ2-2; TRBD1 matches 9 bases. The CDR3 has 14 residues. CDR1 MNHEY and CDR2 SVGAGI come from the germline V gene. Trimming removed 7 bases from V and 6 bases from J; junction bases left unmatched: 6. CDR3: CASKGTGTAGELFF. The CDR3 nucleotides are TGTGCCAGCAAGGGGACAGGGACGGCCGGGGAGCTGTTTTTT.

V is TRBV24-1 and J is TRBJ2-2; D not certain. There are 13 residues in the CDR3. The germline V and J ends were trimmed by 6 bases and 3 bases, with 7 bases remaining between them. In germline, CDR1 is KGHDR, CDR2 SFDVKD. The DNA of the CDR3 is TGTGCCACCAGTACCGAGTACACCGGGGAGCTGTTTTTT. Its translation is CATSTEYTGELFF.

J is TRBJ1-5 and V is TRBV7-2; 8 nucleotides agree with TRBD1. CDR3 size: 15 residues. The V gene's germline CDR1 is SGHTA and CDR2 FQGNSA. V dropped 1 base and J dropped 7; count of bases not matched to a gene: 6. This chain's CDR3 is CASSLVQGAEQPQHF. In DNA, the CDR3 is TGTGCCAGCAGCTTAGTCCAGGGGGCGGAACAGCCCCAGCATTTT.

The CDR3 sequence is CANGQSTDTQYF. DNA for the CDR3: TGTGCCAATGGACAGAGCACAGATACGCAGTATTTT. This sequence joins TRBV2 and TRBJ2-3, with TRBD1 as a possible D gene (6 bases). V was clipped by 10 bases and J by 0 bases, with 8 bases between them. Looked up from germline, CDR1 is SNHLY and CDR2 is FYNNEI. This CDR3 is built from 12 residues.

This rearrangement joins TRBV9 to TRBJ2-3; 8 bases fit TRBD2. V shed 3 bases and J 1 base; nucleotides not matched to a gene: 4. This CDR3 contains 15 residues. Germline V gives CDR1 SGDLS, CDR2 YYNGEE. This CDR3 reads CASSAGLAGTDTQYF. The DNA for the CDR3 is TGTGCCAGCAGCGCCGGACTAGCTGGCACAGATACGCAGTATTTT.

The chain couples TRBV11-1 to TRBJ1-4; D is possibly TRBD1 (6 bases). Trimming removed 5 bases from V and 1 base from J, with 11 bases in between. The length of the CDR3 is 15 residues. CDR1 and CDR2 (germline): SGHAT, FQDESV (reference sequence). The CDR3 sequence: CASSQDSRTNEKLFF. The CDR3 DNA follows: TGTGCCAGCAGCCAGGACAGCCGAACTAATGAAAAACTGTTTTTT.